This T cell receptor beta chain was profiled in a study of T cell responses to AZD1222 COVID-19 vaccine. V was trimmed by 2 bases and J by 4 bases, leaving 12 bases between them. Germline CDR1 reads SGHTA; CDR2 reads FQGNSA. The CDR3 is 15 residues long. Some clones are missing from TCRdb's copy, which holds only in-frame ones; the method was immunoSEQ multiplex PCR. The repertoire holds roughly 100,000 clones, roughly 90% seen once, with around 2.3% in the top ten. The sequencing used peripheral blood, collected on day 0 of AZD1222 vaccination. The chain is built from TRBV7-2 and TRBJ1-5; D gene unclear. This receptor was taken from an adult in good health. CDR3 nucleotide sequence: TGTGCCAGCAGCTTATCCGAACTAAGGAATCAGCCCCAGCATTTT. Translation: CASSLSELRNQPQHF.